A single T cell receptor beta chain is shown here with its context. As yet, its antigen is unknown. This entry belongs to a study of T-cell memory formation after mild COVID-19. Study-wide context: Clusters were largely donor specific.

General observations from the study: SARS-CoV-2 specificity of second-wave clones peaking day 37 was unconfirmed. Among CD4+ contracting clones, most were CM and EM, and CD8+ ones EMRA.

The CDR3 is 12 amino acids. Germline V gene sequence: CDR1 MNHEY, CDR2 SVGEGT. Trimming cost V 6 bases and J 8 bases; bases outside gene matches: 6. TCRdb re-called the 5' RACE reads through MiXCR, storing one row per CDR3 protein. Of around 390,000 distinct CDR3 sequences in the sample, approximately 15% were seen once. This receptor was identified in a man aged 18 to 29 who had mild COVID-19 (a few samples of this study predate the infection). Cell type and time point are not known. The sequenced material came from PBMCs or a T cell subset sorted from them (not recorded which). The chain recombines TRBV6-2 or TRBV6-3 with TRBJ1-2, with TRBD1 identical over 7 bases. The CDR3 DNA sequence: TGTGCCAGCAGGGACTACAGGGGAGGCTACACCTTC. Protein: CASRDYRGGYTF.